The sequence of this T cell receptor (beta chain) was determined in a study of T cell responses to AZD1222 COVID-19 vaccine. General study findings and limits: Following two doses of AZD1222, Spike-specific TCR breadth and depth rose.

Repertoires were generated with immunoSEQ multiplex PCR, while TCRdb's copy carries only in-frame clones and drops some. This sample has 75,000 or so clones, with approximately 89% found just once. Remarks on this clone: Its target is not known.

Trimming removed 5 bases from V and 7 bases from J, with 26 bases in between. There are 17 residues in the CDR3. The germline V gene has CDR1 LNHDA and CDR2 SQIVND (reference sequence). This chain uses TRBV19 with TRBJ1-2; TRBD1 is a possible D gene (6 bases). Sequenced here: peripheral blood, sampled 28 days after the second AZD1222 dose. The receptor comes from an adult who received the AZD1222 COVID-19 vaccine. The CDR3 DNA sequence: TGTGCCAGTAGTCACAGGGAAAACGGTCGAAACGGGCGTGGCTACACCTTC. Translating it yields CASSHRENGRNGRGYTF. The entire variable domain, with the rest obtained from reference TRBV19 and TRBJ1-2, is as follows: DGGITQSPKYLFRKEGQNVTLSCEQNLNHDAMYWYRQDPGQGLRLIYYSQIVNDFQKGDIAEGYSVSREKKESFPLTVTSAQKNPTAFYLCASSHRENGRNGRGYTFGSGTRLTVV.